This record concerns one T cell receptor (beta chain) sequence. Its target is unknown. This specimen comes from a study of T cell repertoires in cytomegalovirus infection. Study-level results: What dominated the ex vivo response were HLA-C-restricted CMV-specific TCR beta clonotypes.

TCRdb used MiXCR to reprocess the reads, holding one entry per CDR3 protein. The table records 380,000 or so distinct CDR3 sequences, about 35% of them present only once. Germline-derived CDR1 and CDR2 are SGHDT and YYEEEE. The ends lost 1 base at V and 2 bases at J; junction bases unmatched: 9. The CDR3 runs to 17 residues. The chain employs TRBV5-6 and TRBJ2-3; 8 nucleotides line up with TRBD2. The sequencing used cultured PBMCs, collected from culture after CMV antigen stimulation. The clonotype originates from a human donor in good health (CMV status not recorded). Some clones in this sample may be carry-over from other donors' samples. The DNA for the CDR3 is TGTGCCAGCAGCTTGTTCACTAGCGGAACCCCCACAGATACGCAGTATTTT. This encodes CASSLFTSGTPTDTQYF. Using reference TRBV5-6 and TRBJ2-3 for the parts outside the CDR3, the full variable domain is DAGVTQSPTHLIKTRGQQVTLRCSPKSGHDTVSWYQQALGQGPQFIFQYYEEEERQRGNFPDRFSGHQFPNYSSELNVNALLLGDSALYLCASSLFTSGTPTDTQYFGPGTRLTVL.